A selection of T cell receptor beta chains follows, all from one sample in a study of blood T cell repertoires in COVID-19. The protocol was immunoSEQ multiplex PCR, while the TCRdb copy is restricted to in-frame clones and leaves out a portion. This table has approximately 300,000 clones, roughly 89% appearing once. Sequences were obtained from peripheral blood. The receptors shown here come from a woman in her thirties or forties with COVID-19, enrolled during active disease. CDR3s include the opening cysteine and the closing phenylalanine or tryptophan. The D gene is left open where the match is weak. A row's size may be missing; if present it is once, few, many or a size class.

d_call: TRBD1; clone_size: -; v_call: TRBV7-2; j_call: TRBJ1-5; cdr3_nt: TGTGCCAGCAGCTCCTTGACAGGGGGCGGTCAGCCCCAGCATTTT; cdr3_aa: CASSSLTGGGQPQHF
d_call: -; clone_size: -; v_call: TRBV7-9; j_call: TRBJ2-3; cdr3_nt: TGTGCCAGCAGCTTGGCTAGCACAGATACGCAGTATTTT; cdr3_aa: CASSLASTDTQYF
d_call: TRBD1; clone_size: -; v_call: TRBV9; j_call: TRBJ2-3; cdr3_nt: TGTGCCAGCAGCCCCCTCCCGTGGACAGGGGGCGCATTAGGAGATACGCAGTATTTT; cdr3_aa: CASSPLPWTGGALGDTQYF
d_call: TRBD2; clone_size: -; v_call: TRBV10-3; j_call: TRBJ2-3; cdr3_nt: TGTGCCATCAGGCCCGGGACTAGCGGGAGTAATAATCCAGATACGCAGTATTTT; cdr3_aa: CAIRPGTSGSNNPDTQYF
d_call: -; clone_size: -; v_call: TRBV19; j_call: TRBJ2-3; cdr3_nt: TGTGCCAGTAGTATCAGGGGGGAGACAGATACGCAGTATTTT; cdr3_aa: CASSIRGETDTQYF
d_call: TRBD1; clone_size: -; v_call: TRBV14; j_call: TRBJ1-2; cdr3_nt: TGTGCCAGCAGCCAAATCCAGGGGGCTCCCCTCGGCTACACCTTC; cdr3_aa: CASSQIQGAPLGYTF
d_call: TRBD1; clone_size: -; v_call: TRBV7-2; j_call: TRBJ2-2; cdr3_nt: TGTGCCAGCAGCAAAGAGGGGACAGTAAACACCGGGGAGCTGTTTTTT; cdr3_aa: CASSKEGTVNTGELFF
d_call: -; clone_size: -; v_call: TRBV5-1; j_call: TRBJ1-3; cdr3_nt: TGCGCCAGCAGCTTGACGGGATTATTGGACACCATATATTTT; cdr3_aa: CASSLTGLLDTIYF
d_call: TRBD1; clone_size: -; v_call: TRBV27; j_call: TRBJ1-1; cdr3_nt: TGTGCCAGCAGTTTATCTCGGGACAGGGCCAACACTGAAGCTTTCTTT; cdr3_aa: CASSLSRDRANTEAFF
d_call: TRBD1; clone_size: -; v_call: TRBV6-6; j_call: TRBJ1-1; cdr3_nt: TGTGCCAGCATCCTAGACAGGGTCGCTGAAGCTTTCTTT; cdr3_aa: CASILDRVAEAFF
d_call: -; clone_size: -; v_call: TRBV7-2; j_call: TRBJ1-3; cdr3_nt: TGTGCCAGCAGCCCCGGAGAGGTCAGAAACACCATATATTTT; cdr3_aa: CASSPGEVRNTIYF
d_call: TRBD1; clone_size: -; v_call: TRBV6-1; j_call: TRBJ2-7; cdr3_nt: TGTGCCAGCAGTGAGGACAGGAGCTCCTACGAGCAGTACTTC; cdr3_aa: CASSEDRSSYEQYF
d_call: -; clone_size: -; v_call: TRBV7-9; j_call: TRBJ2-6; cdr3_nt: TGTGCCAGCAGCTTAGCCCGGAGCTCTGGGGCCAACGTCCTGACTTTC; cdr3_aa: CASSLARSSGANVLTF
d_call: TRBD1; clone_size: -; v_call: TRBV2; j_call: TRBJ2-5; cdr3_nt: TGTGCCAGCAGTGTTAACCCGGGGACAGGTTACCAAGAGACCCAGTACTTC; cdr3_aa: CASSVNPGTGYQETQYF
d_call: TRBD1; clone_size: -; v_call: TRBV9; j_call: TRBJ2-7; cdr3_nt: TGTGCCAGCAGCGCCAGATCCGGGACAGGGTACTACGAGCAGTACTTC; cdr3_aa: CASSARSGTGYYEQYF
d_call: TRBD2; clone_size: -; v_call: TRBV29-1; j_call: TRBJ2-5; cdr3_nt: TGCAGCGTTTCAGACCCTGGCGGGGGGCGTGGGGAGACCCAGTACTTC; cdr3_aa: CSVSDPGGGRGETQYF
d_call: TRBD1; clone_size: -; v_call: TRBV27; j_call: TRBJ2-7; cdr3_nt: TGTGCCAGCAGTTTTGGGGTGTGGGGGACAGGGTCCTACGAGCAGTACTTC; cdr3_aa: CASSFGVWGTGSYEQYF
d_call: TRBD2; clone_size: -; v_call: TRBV4-1; j_call: TRBJ2-3; cdr3_nt: TGCGCCAGCAGCCAAGATGAGCGGGAGGGGTGGGATACGCAGTATTTT; cdr3_aa: CASSQDEREGWDTQYF
d_call: TRBD1; clone_size: -; v_call: TRBV5-5; j_call: TRBJ1-2; cdr3_nt: TGTGCCAGCAGCTTGGGACAGGGGATCTATGGCTACACCTTC; cdr3_aa: CASSLGQGIYGYTF
d_call: -; clone_size: few; v_call: TRBV7-9; j_call: TRBJ2-7; cdr3_nt: TGTGCCAGCAGCTTAGGGACAGCGAACTACGAGCAGTACTTC; cdr3_aa: CASSLGTANYEQYF
d_call: -; clone_size: -; v_call: TRBV6-5; j_call: TRBJ2-1; cdr3_nt: TGTGCCTCGCTAGAGACCCACAATGAGCAGTTCTTC; cdr3_aa: CASLETHNEQFF
d_call: TRBD2; clone_size: -; v_call: TRBV7-2; j_call: TRBJ2-5; cdr3_nt: TGTGCCAGCAGCTCCTACTCACCAGCGGGGGAGGAGACCCAGTACTTC; cdr3_aa: CASSSYSPAGEETQYF